The 24 T cell receptor beta chains below were found in one sample sequenced in a study of shared clonotypes between healthy human individuals. Profiled with immunoSEQ multiplex PCR; TCRdb holds only in-frame clones, not every one. This table has over a million clones, under 80% appearing once. The specimen was memory CD4+ T cells sorted from blood. The sample's subset: CD45RA-negative fraction. The receptors were sampled from a man aged 18 to 30 in good health.

J is TRBJ1-2 and V is TRBV10-3; D is unclear. The germline V and J ends were trimmed by 3 bases and 9 bases, with 11 bases remaining between them. Germline-derived CDR1 and CDR2 are ENHRY and SYGVKD. This CDR3 region has 12 residues. The CDR3 bases are TGTGCCATCAGTGATGCTGAGCGGCGCTACACCTTC. Amino acid sequence: CAISDAERRYTF.

The chain joins TRBV28 to TRBJ1-4; weak D call: TRBD1 (5 bases). The CDR3 is 15 residues long. CDR1 and CDR2 (germline): MDHEN, SYDVKM. V was shortened by 8 bases and J by 7 bases, with 20 bases between the two germline ends. CDR3 nucleotide sequence: TGTGCCAGCGCAATCCAGGGTAGGGGTTCTGAAAAACTGTTTTTT. This codes for CASAIQGRGSEKLFF.

V gene TRBV10-1 combines with J gene TRBJ2-7, with D possibly matching TRBD2 (5 bases). Germline assignment: CDR1 WNHNN and CDR2 SYGVQD (reference sequence). The length of the CDR3 is 15 residues. V lost 10 bases to trimming and J lost 4 bases, with 23 bases between them. The CDR3 DNA reads TGCGCCAACTTGAGGGAAATAAGTCCCCCGTACGAGCAGTACTTC. Translating gives CANLREISPPYEQYF.

The gene calls are TRBV5-1 and TRBJ1-1; D is unresolved. Trimming left V 6 bases short and J 0 bases short, with 9 bases between. CDR1 SGHRS and CDR2 YFSETQ come from the germline V gene. CDR3 length: 13 residues. This CDR3 is CASTDTMNTEAFF. The CDR3 nucleotides read TGCGCCAGCACAGACACCATGAACACTGAAGCTTTCTTT.

The rearrangement joins TRBV4-1 to TRBJ1-6; 8 nucleotides line up with TRBD1. Germline CDR1 MGHRA, CDR2 YSYEKL. This CDR3 has 16 residues. J lost 3 bases, V lost 0 bases, and 1 base had no gene match. DNA of the CDR3: TGCGCCAGCAGCCAAGAACAGGGGGGCTATAATTCACCCCTCCACTTT. As protein: CASSQEQGGYNSPLHF.

This clone was counted once. This chain connects TRBV9 to TRBJ2-7; no firm D call. Germline lookup yields CDR1 SGDLS and CDR2 YYNGEE. V lost 6 bases and J lost 3, with 16 bases in between. CDR3 length: 14 amino acids. CDR3 bases: TGTGCCAGCACCCCCAGCTTAGTGGGCTACGAGCAGTACTTC. Translating it yields CASTPSLVGYEQYF.

The CDR3 here is CASRDSGQPYSPLHF. In DNA, the CDR3 is TGTGCCAGCAGGGACTCGGGACAGCCTTATTCACCCCTCCACTTT. The rearrangement joins TRBV28 to TRBJ1-6; 7 nucleotides line up with TRBD1. The CDR3 runs to 15 residues. Germline CDR1 and CDR2: MDHEN and SYDVKM. Trimming took 6 bases from V and 8 from J; bases not matched to a gene: 10.

This chain links TRBV6-5 with TRBJ2-1, with D unclear. V dropped 1 base and J dropped 8 bases, with 18 bases sitting between them. Per germline, CDR1 MNHEY and CDR2 SVGAGI. The length of the CDR3 is 16 residues. In nucleotides, the CDR3 is TGTGCCAGCAGTTACTTCCCCTTTCAAGGTACCGATGAGCAGTTCTTC. Translating it yields CASSYFPFQGTDEQFF.

CDR3 DNA: TGTGCCGGGCCCGGGACTAGCGGGATCTTGGGGGAGCTGTTTTTT. Its protein is CAGPGTSGILGELFF. V usage is TRBV30 and J usage is TRBJ2-2; 13 nucleotides match TRBD2. CDR1 is GTSNPN, CDR2 SVGIG, per germline (reference sequence). V dropped 8 bases and J dropped 8; count of bases not matched to a gene: 11. There are 15 residues in the CDR3.

The rearrangement links TRBV4-3 to TRBJ2-5; TRBD2 aligns across 12 bases. Germline values: CDR1 LGHNA, CDR2 YSLEER. The V gene end was trimmed by 2 bases and the J gene end by 5 bases; junction bases not matched to a gene: 12. CDR3 size: 18 residues. CDR3 sequence (DNA): TGCGCCAGCAGCCAATCCCTAGCGGGAGGGCCTCTAGGGGAGACCCAGTACTTC. It yields the protein CASSQSLAGGPLGETQYF.

The gene calls are TRBV5-1 and TRBJ1-1, with a possible D match to TRBD1 (6 bases). The CDR3 sequence is 14 residues long. Trimming pared 4 bases from V and 1 base from J, leaving 11 bases between. CDR1 is SGHRS, CDR2 YFSETQ, per germline. The CDR3 DNA sequence: TGCGCCAGCAGCAGGGACAACCAGAACACTGAAGCTTTCTTT. Protein product: CASSRDNQNTEAFF.

This clone was recorded many times. The genes are TRBV5-4 and TRBJ2-3; 14 nucleotides line up with TRBD2. The germline CDR1 and CDR2 sequences are SGHNT and YYREEE (reference sequence). V lost 2 bases to trimming and J lost 9 bases; unmatched junction nucleotides: 17. This CDR3 is built from 19 residues. For the CDR3, the DNA is TGTGCCAGCAGCTTCCCGGGGACTAGCGGGAGTTTCGAGAAAACCACGCAGTATTTT. Translating gives CASSFPGTSGSFEKTTQYF. Using reference TRBV5-4 and TRBJ2-3 for the parts outside the CDR3, the full variable domain is ETGVTQSPTHLIKTRGQQVTLRCSSQSGHNTVSWYQQALGQGPQFIFQYYREEENGRGNFPPRFSGLQFPNYSSELNVNALELDDSALYLCASSFPGTSGSFEKTTQYFGPGTRLTVL.

V is TRBV5-1 and J is TRBJ2-3, with D unclear. The CDR3 is made up of 12 amino acids. In germline, CDR1 is SGHRS, CDR2 YFSETQ. Trimming stripped 1 base from V and 8 bases from J, with 8 bases between. The CDR3 DNA sequence: TGCGCCAGCAGCTTGTCGCCGGGTACGCAGTATTTT. The encoded protein is CASSLSPGTQYF.

The V call is TRBV5-6, the J call TRBJ2-3; TRBD2 aligns across 9 bases. V was pared by 0 bases and J by 13 bases, with 3 bases of the junction left unmatched. The V gene's germline CDR1 is SGHDT and CDR2 YYEEEE. This CDR3 is 12 amino acids long. In DNA form, the CDR3 reads TGTGCCAGCAGCTTGGCAGCGGGGGGCGAGTATTTT. Translation gives CASSLAAGGEYF.

The V and J genes are TRBV6-5 and TRBJ1-2, with D perhaps TRBD1 (6 bases). The CDR3 has 14 amino acids. Deletions cut 5 bases from V and 4 bases from J, with 14 bases between. The V gene's germline CDR1 is MNHEY and CDR2 SVGAGI. The CDR3 nucleotides read TGTGCCAGCAGTGCGCCGACAGGCCTCTATGGCTACACCTTC. Residues: CASSAPTGLYGYTF.

The gene calls are TRBV9 and TRBJ2-2; unclear D gene. Looked up from germline, CDR1 is SGDLS and CDR2 is YYNGEE. Trimming took 0 bases from V and 3 from J, leaving 3 bases between them. The CDR3 extends over 13 amino acids. The CDR3, as DNA: TGTGCCAGCAGCGTAGCGCACACCGGGGAGCTGTTTTTT. Protein product: CASSVAHTGELFF.

The CDR3 sequence: CASSLEGIMNTEAFF. As DNA, the CDR3 is TGTGCCAGCTCCCTTGAGGGTATTATGAACACTGAAGCTTTCTTT. J is TRBJ1-1 and V is TRBV18; D gene unclear. Trimming shortened V by 6 bases and J by 0 bases, and 14 bases separated the two germline ends. The CDR3 is made up of 15 amino acids. Germline values: CDR1 KGHSH, CDR2 LQKENI.

This clone appeared a few times. The CDR3 spells CASSETTSGTQYF. The CDR3 region has the DNA TGCGCCAGCAGTGAGACCACTAGCGGGACCCAGTACTTC. The chain carries TRBV10-1 and TRBJ2-5; the match to TRBD2 covers 8 bases. Unmatched junction bases numbered 3, after V lost 2 bases and J lost 7 bases. This CDR3 has 13 amino acids. The germline CDR1 and CDR2 sequences are WNHNN and SYGVQD (reference sequence).

This chain uses TRBV5-5 with TRBJ1-4, with TRBD1 matching over 7 bases. Germline loops: CDR1 SGHKS, CDR2 YYEKEE (reference sequence). J was trimmed by 6 bases and V by 4 bases; bases with no gene match: 9. This CDR3 has 15 amino acids. For the CDR3, the DNA is TGTGCCAGCAGCCCCACGACAGGGACGGATGAAAAACTGTTTTTT. Translation gives CASSPTTGTDEKLFF.

The V call is TRBV27, the J call TRBJ1-1, with D possibly TRBD1 on 5 matching bases. Trimming removed 7 bases from V and 5 bases from J, with 14 bases in between. CDR3 size: 13 residues. Germline V CDR1 and CDR2: MNHEY, SMNVEV (reference sequence). The DNA of the CDR3 is TGTGCCAGCAAGTGGACGGGGCATACTGAAGCTTTCTTT. Translated, it gives CASKWTGHTEAFF.

This clone was found a few times. The rearrangement links TRBV19 to TRBJ1-6; 8 bases fit TRBD1. The CDR3 sequence is 15 residues long. Germline V gene lookup returns CDR1 LNHDA and CDR2 SQIVND (reference sequence). Losses at the gene ends were 4 bases for V and 8 bases for J; bases not matched to a gene: 7. CDR3 nucleotides: TGTGCCAGTAGTAGGACAGGGTTCGGTGATTCACCCCTCCACTTT. Residues: CASSRTGFGDSPLHF. The variable domain in full, completed from reference TRBV19 and TRBJ1-6, reads DGGITQSPKYLFRKEGQNVTLSCEQNLNHDAMYWYRQDPGQGLRLIYYSQIVNDFQKGDIAEGYSVSREKKESFPLTVTSAQKNPTAFYLCASSRTGFGDSPLHFGNGTRLTVT.

The V gene is TRBV6-6, the J gene TRBJ1-1; 8 bases match TRBD1. With V trimmed by 6 bases and J by 5 bases, 8 bases remained unmatched. The CDR3 runs 14 residues. CDR1 and CDR2 from the germline V gene are MNHNY and SVGAGI (reference sequence). This chain's CDR3 is CASSYRGLGTEAFF. DNA of the CDR3: TGTGCCAGCAGCTACAGGGGGTTGGGAACTGAAGCTTTCTTT.

The chain has TRBV9 and TRBJ1-3; D call uncertain. CDR3 size: 16 residues. The germline V and J ends were trimmed by 0 bases and 4 bases, with 14 bases remaining between them. CDR1 and CDR2 (germline): SGDLS, YYNGEE. This CDR3 is CASSVAAGSTGNTIYF. CDR3 coding DNA: TGTGCCAGCAGCGTAGCAGCGGGATCCACCGGAAACACCATATATTTT.

The chain links TRBV2 to TRBJ1-1, with 7 bases identical to TRBD1. The J segment lost 0 bases and the V segment lost 5 bases, leaving 3 bases of the junction unmatched. The CDR3 loop spans 14 amino acids. Per germline, CDR1 SNHLY and CDR2 FYNNEI. The CDR3 reads CASSRGQMNTEAFF. Written as DNA, the CDR3 is TGTGCCAGCAGTCGGGGACAGATGAACACTGAAGCTTTCTTT.